The rows below give T cell receptor beta chains drawn from one sample of a study of hypomethylating agent response in myelodysplastic syndrome. Clones were sequenced by immunoSEQ multiplex PCR, and TCRdb holds only the in-frame ones, with some missing. In the table there are thousands of clones, roughly 80% of which are singletons. Sequenced here: bone marrow, sampled before or after starting hypomethylating agent treatment for myelodysplastic syndrome (not recorded which). These receptors all stem from a human donor with myelodysplastic syndrome. Both conserved end residues are part of each CDR3. A D gene is named only where the DNA matches it firmly. Clone size is not always given. Where it is, it says once, few, many or a class for expanded clones.

v_call: TRBV19
d_call: -
clone_size: -
j_call: TRBJ2-7
cdr3_aa: CASSVSERKSYEQYF
cdr3_nt: TGTGCCAGTAGTGTGTCAGAGAGAAAATCCTACGAGCAGTACTTC

v_call: TRBV5-1
d_call: TRBD1
clone_size: few
j_call: TRBJ2-7
cdr3_aa: CASSPDRAYEQYF
cdr3_nt: TGCGCCAGCAGCCCTGACAGGGCATACGAGCAGTACTTC

v_call: TRBV7-8
d_call: -
clone_size: -
j_call: TRBJ2-1
cdr3_aa: CASSLRGGTGPSYNEQFF
cdr3_nt: TGTGCCAGCAGCTTACGAGGGGGAACAGGACCTTCCTACAATGAGCAGTTCTTC

v_call: TRBV11-2
d_call: -
clone_size: -
j_call: TRBJ2-6
cdr3_aa: CASSLDHDSLSSGANVLTF
cdr3_nt: TGTGCCAGCAGCTTAGATCATGACAGCTTAAGCTCTGGGGCCAACGTCCTGACTTTC

v_call: TRBV6-1
d_call: TRBD2
clone_size: -
j_call: TRBJ2-3
cdr3_aa: CASSEQRGGRTDTQYF
cdr3_nt: TGTGCCAGCAGTGAACAGCGGGGGGGCCGGACAGATACGCAGTATTTT

v_call: TRBV19
d_call: TRBD2
clone_size: -
j_call: TRBJ2-1
cdr3_aa: CASSRLAGGSYNEQFF
cdr3_nt: TGTGCCAGTAGTCGGCTAGCGGGGGGCTCCTACAATGAGCAGTTCTTC

v_call: TRBV7-8
d_call: -
clone_size: -
j_call: TRBJ2-5
cdr3_aa: CASSSPAPVPLQETQYF
cdr3_nt: TGTGCCAGCAGCTCCCCGGCCCCCGTGCCCCTCCAAGAGACCCAGTACTTC

v_call: TRBV2
d_call: TRBD2
clone_size: -
j_call: TRBJ2-1
cdr3_aa: CASSRGLAGNEQFF
cdr3_nt: TGTGCCAGCAGTAGGGGACTAGCGGGCAATGAGCAGTTCTTC

v_call: TRBV19
d_call: -
clone_size: once
j_call: TRBJ2-1
cdr3_aa: CASSSQGPYNEQFF
cdr3_nt: TGTGCCAGTAGTAGCCAGGGCCCCTACAATGAGCAGTTCTTC

v_call: TRBV5-1
d_call: -
clone_size: -
j_call: TRBJ2-2
cdr3_aa: CASSSQGSTGELFF
cdr3_nt: TGCGCCAGCAGCTCACAGGGAAGCACCGGGGAGCTGTTTTTT

v_call: TRBV7-6
d_call: TRBD1
clone_size: once
j_call: TRBJ2-7
cdr3_aa: CASSKERVQGDRYEQYF
cdr3_nt: TGTGCCAGCAGCAAAGAGAGGGTACAGGGGGACCGGTACGAGCAGTACTTC

v_call: TRBV7-3
d_call: -
clone_size: once
j_call: TRBJ2-5
cdr3_aa: CASSSSGPRETQYF
cdr3_nt: TGTGCCAGCAGCTCCTCGGGCCCCAGGGAGACCCAGTACTTC